This is a list of T cell receptor beta chains from one sample in a study of blood T cell repertoires in COVID-19. The protocol was immunoSEQ multiplex PCR, while the TCRdb copy is restricted to in-frame clones and leaves out a portion. The sample has hundreds of thousands of clones, about 88% seen once; the top ten hold around 1.6%. The sequenced material came from PBMCs or T cells enriched from blood (not recorded which). These TCRs come from a woman between 50 and 59 years old who had recovered from COVID-19. Both conserved end residues are part of each CDR3. D genes are given only for firm matches. Only part of the rows carry a size: once, few, many, or a class if the clone is expanded.

v_call: TRBV5-1
d_call: -
clone_size: -
j_call: TRBJ2-5
cdr3_aa: CASSLGGAETQYF
cdr3_nt: TGCGCCAGCAGCTTGGGGGGCGCAGAGACCCAGTACTTC

v_call: TRBV5-5
d_call: TRBD2
clone_size: -
j_call: TRBJ2-3
cdr3_aa: CASWAGGPDTQYF
cdr3_nt: TGTGCCTCCTGGGCGGGAGGGCCAGATACGCAGTATTTT

v_call: TRBV10-3
d_call: TRBD2
clone_size: -
j_call: TRBJ2-4
cdr3_aa: CASGRLAAEYF
cdr3_nt: TGTGCCAGCGGCCGACTAGCGGCGGAGTACTTC

v_call: TRBV5-1
d_call: TRBD1
clone_size: -
j_call: TRBJ1-2
cdr3_aa: CASSLEGANGYTF
cdr3_nt: TGCGCCAGCAGCTTGGAGGGGGCGAATGGCTACACCTTC

v_call: TRBV27
d_call: -
clone_size: -
j_call: TRBJ1-5
cdr3_aa: CASSLRGHDQPQHF
cdr3_nt: TGTGCCAGCAGTTTACGGGGTCATGATCAGCCCCAGCATTTT

v_call: TRBV6-5
d_call: -
clone_size: -
j_call: TRBJ1-4
cdr3_aa: CASSTDIGLEKLFF
cdr3_nt: TGTGCCAGCAGTACGGACATCGGATTGGAAAAACTGTTTTTT

v_call: TRBV12-5
d_call: -
clone_size: -
j_call: TRBJ1-5
cdr3_aa: CASGQQGGNQPQHF
cdr3_nt: TGTGCTAGTGGTCAGCAGGGTGGAAATCAGCCCCAGCATTTT

v_call: TRBV7-3
d_call: TRBD2
clone_size: -
j_call: TRBJ2-3
cdr3_aa: CASSLRVHVGLAGPTSTDTQYF
cdr3_nt: TGTGCCAGCAGCTTACGTGTTCATGTAGGACTAGCGGGACCGACTAGCACAGATACGCAGTATTTT

v_call: TRBV24-1
d_call: -
clone_size: -
j_call: TRBJ2-1
cdr3_aa: CATSAARGGYNEQFF
cdr3_nt: TGTGCCACCAGTGCGGCGAGGGGGGGTTACAATGAGCAGTTCTTC

v_call: TRBV28
d_call: TRBD1
clone_size: -
j_call: TRBJ1-4
cdr3_aa: CASSRTGYNEKLFF
cdr3_nt: TGTGCCAGCAGCAGGACAGGTTACAATGAAAAACTGTTTTTT

v_call: TRBV6-2/TRBV6-3
d_call: -
clone_size: -
j_call: TRBJ2-5
cdr3_aa: CASSTTVLGSYETQYF
cdr3_nt: TGTGCCAGCAGCACGACCGTACTAGGATCCTACGAGACCCAGTACTTC

v_call: TRBV27
d_call: -
clone_size: few
j_call: TRBJ2-7
cdr3_aa: CASSLVPVAEQYF
cdr3_nt: TGTGCCAGCAGTTTAGTGCCAGTTGCCGAGCAGTACTTC

v_call: TRBV25-1
d_call: -
clone_size: -
j_call: TRBJ2-1
cdr3_aa: CASSPPRGFSYNEQFF
cdr3_nt: TGTGCCAGCAGTCCTCCGAGGGGGTTCTCCTACAATGAGCAGTTCTTC

v_call: TRBV4-3
d_call: -
clone_size: -
j_call: TRBJ1-2
cdr3_aa: CASSREGGGNYGYTF
cdr3_nt: TGCGCCAGCAGCCGGGAAGGCGGGGGTAACTATGGCTACACCTTC

v_call: TRBV12-3/TRBV12-4
d_call: -
clone_size: -
j_call: TRBJ2-2
cdr3_aa: CASSSHSGGELFF
cdr3_nt: TGTGCCAGCAGTTCGCATAGTGGCGGGGAGCTGTTTTTT

v_call: TRBV6-5
d_call: TRBD1
clone_size: -
j_call: TRBJ2-7
cdr3_aa: CASSPTGLRYEQYF
cdr3_nt: TGTGCCAGCAGTCCGACAGGGCTTCGCTACGAGCAGTACTTC

v_call: TRBV6-5
d_call: TRBD2
clone_size: -
j_call: TRBJ2-1
cdr3_aa: CASSYGLAGVPDEQFF
cdr3_nt: TGTGCCAGCAGTTACGGACTAGCGGGAGTTCCGGATGAGCAGTTCTTC

v_call: TRBV28
d_call: TRBD1
clone_size: -
j_call: TRBJ1-1
cdr3_aa: CASSPMTGGGINTEAFF
cdr3_nt: TGTGCCAGCAGTCCCATGACAGGGGGCGGGATAAACACTGAAGCTTTCTTT

v_call: TRBV7-6
d_call: TRBD1
clone_size: -
j_call: TRBJ2-3
cdr3_aa: CASSPTVEGAADTQYF
cdr3_nt: TGTGCCAGCAGCCCAACCGTCGAGGGGGCCGCAGATACGCAGTATTTT

v_call: TRBV7-8
d_call: -
clone_size: once
j_call: TRBJ2-2
cdr3_aa: CASSTTQGTGELFF
cdr3_nt: TGTGCCAGCAGCACGACTCAGGGGACCGGGGAGCTGTTTTTT

v_call: TRBV29-1
d_call: TRBD1
clone_size: -
j_call: TRBJ2-3
cdr3_aa: CSVGTAASTDTQYF
cdr3_nt: TGCAGCGTAGGGACAGCGGCTAGCACAGATACGCAGTATTTT

v_call: TRBV18
d_call: -
clone_size: -
j_call: TRBJ2-3
cdr3_aa: CASSIGTGTDTQYF
cdr3_nt: TGTGCCAGCTCAATTGGGACTGGCACAGATACGCAGTATTTT

v_call: TRBV7-3
d_call: -
clone_size: -
j_call: TRBJ2-3
cdr3_aa: CASSSGGDTQYF
cdr3_nt: TGTGCCAGCAGCTCAGGGGGGGATACGCAGTATTTT

v_call: TRBV30
d_call: TRBD2
clone_size: -
j_call: TRBJ2-1
cdr3_aa: CAWNELAGVNEQFF
cdr3_nt: TGTGCCTGGAACGAACTAGCGGGAGTCAATGAGCAGTTCTTC

v_call: TRBV30
d_call: -
clone_size: -
j_call: TRBJ1-3
cdr3_aa: CAWSSGGGNTIYF
cdr3_nt: TGTGCCTGGAGTTCGGGGGGCGGAAACACCATATATTTT

v_call: TRBV10-3
d_call: -
clone_size: -
j_call: TRBJ1-1
cdr3_aa: CAITGRLNTEAFF
cdr3_nt: TGTGCCATCACGGGTAGGTTGAACACTGAAGCTTTCTTT

v_call: TRBV24-1
d_call: TRBD1
clone_size: -
j_call: TRBJ2-2
cdr3_aa: CATSDLPGQGRTGELFF
cdr3_nt: TGTGCCACCAGTGATTTACCGGGACAGGGCCGCACCGGGGAGCTGTTTTTT

v_call: TRBV6-5
d_call: TRBD1
clone_size: -
j_call: TRBJ2-7
cdr3_aa: CAAATGDPYEQYF
cdr3_nt: TGTGCCGCGGCGACAGGGGATCCCTACGAGCAGTACTTC

v_call: TRBV2
d_call: -
clone_size: -
j_call: TRBJ1-1
cdr3_aa: CASRANRDNTEAFF
cdr3_nt: TGTGCCAGCAGGGCGAACAGGGACAACACTGAAGCTTTCTTT

v_call: TRBV3-1/TRBV3-2
d_call: TRBD2
clone_size: -
j_call: TRBJ2-3
cdr3_aa: CASSQGLAGVGGQYF
cdr3_nt: TGTGCCAGCAGCCAAGGACTAGCGGGAGTGGGGGGGCAGTATTTT

v_call: TRBV19
d_call: -
clone_size: -
j_call: TRBJ2-6
cdr3_aa: CASSIINSGANVLTF
cdr3_nt: TGTGCCAGTAGTATAATCAACTCTGGGGCCAACGTCCTGACTTTC

v_call: TRBV10-3
d_call: TRBD1
clone_size: -
j_call: TRBJ1-2
cdr3_aa: CAISPGTGEWGYTF
cdr3_nt: TGTGCCATCAGTCCCGGGACAGGGGAATGGGGCTACACCTTC

v_call: TRBV6-5
d_call: -
clone_size: -
j_call: TRBJ1-6
cdr3_aa: CASSSGTKNSPLHF
cdr3_nt: TGTGCCAGCAGTTCCGGGACAAAGAATTCACCCCTCCACTTT

v_call: TRBV28
d_call: -
clone_size: -
j_call: TRBJ1-5
cdr3_aa: CASSFREDPRPQHF
cdr3_nt: TGTGCCAGCAGTTTTCGGGAGGATCCAAGGCCCCAGCATTTT

v_call: TRBV6-5
d_call: -
clone_size: -
j_call: TRBJ1-2
cdr3_aa: CASSSSQADYGYTF
cdr3_nt: TGTGCCAGCAGTTCGTCACAGGCGGACTATGGCTACACCTTC

v_call: TRBV11-3
d_call: -
clone_size: -
j_call: TRBJ2-7
cdr3_aa: CASSLGQDYEQYF
cdr3_nt: TGTGCCAGCAGCTTAGGGCAGGACTACGAGCAGTACTTC

v_call: TRBV15
d_call: -
clone_size: -
j_call: TRBJ2-7
cdr3_aa: CATSRGQRYEQYF
cdr3_nt: TGTGCCACCAGCAGAGGTCAGCGCTACGAGCAGTACTTC

v_call: TRBV9
d_call: -
clone_size: few
j_call: TRBJ1-2
cdr3_aa: CASSQITGHYGYTF
cdr3_nt: TGTGCCAGCAGCCAAATTACAGGGCACTATGGCTACACCTTC

v_call: TRBV19
d_call: -
clone_size: -
j_call: TRBJ1-5
cdr3_aa: CASSITGQPQHF
cdr3_nt: TGTGCCAGTAGTATTACGGGTCAGCCCCAGCATTTT

v_call: TRBV30
d_call: TRBD2
clone_size: -
j_call: TRBJ2-1
cdr3_aa: CAYSRDYPNEQFF
cdr3_nt: TGTGCCTATTCCCGGGACTATCCCAATGAGCAGTTCTTC

v_call: TRBV9
d_call: TRBD2
clone_size: few
j_call: TRBJ2-7
cdr3_aa: CASSTHSGRNIYEQYF
cdr3_nt: TGTGCCAGCAGCACACATAGCGGGAGGAATATCTACGAGCAGTACTTC

v_call: TRBV18
d_call: TRBD1
clone_size: -
j_call: TRBJ2-2
cdr3_aa: CASSPFDRGGTGELFF
cdr3_nt: TGTGCCAGCTCACCATTCGACAGGGGAGGTACCGGGGAGCTGTTTTTT

v_call: TRBV27
d_call: -
clone_size: few
j_call: TRBJ1-4
cdr3_aa: CASSGGFAHEKLFF
cdr3_nt: TGTGCCAGCTCCGGGGGGTTTGCGCATGAAAAACTGTTTTTT